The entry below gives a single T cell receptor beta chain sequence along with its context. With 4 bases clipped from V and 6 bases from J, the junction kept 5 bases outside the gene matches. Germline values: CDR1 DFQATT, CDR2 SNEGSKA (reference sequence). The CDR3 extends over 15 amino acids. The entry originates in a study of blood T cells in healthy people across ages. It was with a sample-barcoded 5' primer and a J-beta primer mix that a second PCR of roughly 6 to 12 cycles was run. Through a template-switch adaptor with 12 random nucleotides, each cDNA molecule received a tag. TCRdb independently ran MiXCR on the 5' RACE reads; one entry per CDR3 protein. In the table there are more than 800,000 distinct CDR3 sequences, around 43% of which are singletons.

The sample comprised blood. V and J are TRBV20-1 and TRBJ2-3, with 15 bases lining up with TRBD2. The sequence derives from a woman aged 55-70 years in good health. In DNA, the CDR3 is TGCAGTGCTACGCGGACTAGCGGGAGGGCGGATACGCAGTATTTT. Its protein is CSATRTSGRADTQYF.